This is a list of T cell receptor beta chains from one sample in a study of shared clonotypes between healthy human individuals. Libraries were prepared by immunoSEQ multiplex PCR; TCRdb keeps only in-frame clonotypes and omits some of them. The repertoire consists of approximately 1,500,000 clones, with roughly 96% occurring once and the leading ten covering about 1%. The sequenced material came from naive CD4+ T cells sorted from blood. The receptors were sampled from a man aged 30 to 45 in good health. The CDR3 runs from the conserved cysteine through the conserved F or W. D genes are given only for firm matches. Clone size is shown for a subset of rows, as once, few, many or a class of expanded clone.

clone_size j_call v_call cdr3_length d_call cdr3_aa cdr3_nt
. TRBJ2-5 TRBV19 13 . CASSFRRQETQYF TGTGCCAGTAGCTTTAGACGGCAAGAGACCCAGTACTTC
once TRBJ2-7 TRBV6-5 11 . CASSYLTEQYF TGTGCCAGCAGTTACCTGACCGAGCAGTACTTC
once TRBJ2-1 TRBV29-1 11 . CSVEPPNEQFF TGCAGCGTTGAACCTCCCAATGAGCAGTTCTTC
once TRBJ1-4 TRBV5-1 15 . CASSDKEATNEKLFF TGCGCCAGCAGCGACAAAGAAGCAACTAATGAAAAACTGTTTTTT
. TRBJ2-5 TRBV5-5 16 TRBD2 CASSFNNGRTQETQYF TGTGCCAGCAGCTTCAACAACGGGAGGACCCAAGAGACCCAGTACTTC
. TRBJ2-1 TRBV18 15 . CASSPPGKGGNEQFF TGTGCCAGCTCACCACCCGGCAAAGGGGGTAATGAGCAGTTCTTC
. TRBJ2-7 TRBV11-3 15 . CASSHGDQPPYEQYF TGTGCCAGCAGCCACGGAGACCAGCCGCCCTACGAGCAGTACTTC
. TRBJ2-7 TRBV28 14 . CASSFVAGAYEQYF TGTGCCAGCAGTTTCGTAGCAGGAGCCTACGAGCAGTACTTC
. TRBJ2-1 TRBV2 12 TRBD2 CASSQTSGEQFF TGTGCCAGCAGTCAGACTAGCGGTGAGCAGTTCTTC
once TRBJ2-3 TRBV10-1 18 TRBD2 CASSEGTSGHASTDTQYF TGCGCCAGCAGTGAAGGGACTAGCGGACATGCGAGCACAGATACGCAGTATTTT
. TRBJ2-7 TRBV7-9 15 TRBD1 CASSLGQDFSYEQYF TGTGCCAGCAGCTTGGGACAGGACTTCTCCTACGAGCAGTACTTC
. TRBJ2-3 TRBV30 12 . CAWSPGTDTQYF TGTGCCTGGAGTCCGGGGACAGATACGCAGTATTTT
. TRBJ1-5 TRBV19 15 . CASSILINSNQPQHF TGTGCCAGTAGTATCTTAATCAACAGCAATCAGCCCCAGCATTTT
. TRBJ1-2 TRBV5-6 15 . CASSHNTGSLYGYTF TGTGCCAGCAGCCATAATACAGGGTCCCTCTATGGCTACACCTTC
. TRBJ2-1 TRBV11-2 14 . CASSSNTGRGEQFF TGTGCCAGCAGCAGCAATACAGGGCGCGGTGAGCAGTTCTTC
. TRBJ1-2 TRBV28 13 . CASRPGEVYGYTF TGTGCCAGCAGACCTGGAGAGGTCTATGGCTACACCTTC
. TRBJ2-1 TRBV7-9 16 TRBD2 CASSPASGSSYNEQFF TGTGCCAGCAGCCCGGCTAGCGGCAGCTCCTACAATGAGCAGTTCTTC
few TRBJ2-2 TRBV5-4 15 . CASSTGQSNTGELFF TGTGCCAGCAGTACCGGACAGTCGAACACCGGGGAGCTGTTTTTT
. TRBJ1-4 TRBV29-1 16 TRBD1 CSVGDRGTFPDHGLFF TGCAGCGTAGGCGACAGGGGAACTTTTCCAGACCACGGGCTGTTTTTT
. TRBJ2-7 TRBV6-6 13 . CASSYVGGGTLYF .
. TRBJ2-1 TRBV10-3 18 TRBD2 CAISESVALAGLYNEQFF TGTGCCATCAGTGAGTCGGTGGCACTAGCGGGACTTTACAATGAGCAGTTCTTC
few TRBJ1-5 TRBV5-1 13 . CASSLTGQGPQHF TGCGCCAGCAGCTTGACAGGGCAAGGGCCCCAGCATTTT
. TRBJ2-2 TRBV2 15 TRBD1 CASSADRGPGGELFF TGTGCCAGCAGTGCGGACAGGGGGCCGGGCGGGGAGCTGTTTTTT
. TRBJ2-1 TRBV27 14 . CASTLGETYNEQFF TGTGCCAGCACCCTTGGGGAAACCTACAATGAGCAGTTCTTC
. TRBJ2-5 TRBV5-1 11 . CASSRQETQYF TGCGCCAGCAGCCGGCAAGAGACCCAGTACTTC